These 29 T cell receptor beta chains originate from one sample sequenced in a study of cytomegalovirus exposure and HLA in healthy donors. 60 Vbeta and 13 Jbeta primers were used in PCR. Clones were read by immunoSEQ multiplex PCR, and TCRdb kept only the in-frame ones, dropping some. The sample records 190,000 or so clones, around three quarters being singletons. Sequencing used PBMCs. The receptors here all came from a boy between 5 and 17 years old in good health and CMV-seronegative.

The chain links TRBV5-5 to TRBJ1-3; D is perhaps TRBD1 (6 bases). Germline V gene data show CDR1 as SGHKS and CDR2 as YYEKEE (reference sequence). Trimming stripped 2 bases from V and 4 bases from J, with 16 bases between. The CDR3 length is 16 residues. CDR3 residues: CASSLTGTIFGNTIYF. The CDR3 coding sequence is TGTGCCAGCAGCTTAACCGGGACAATCTTCGGAAACACCATATATTTT.

This chain links TRBV5-4 with TRBJ1-2; D uncertain. Germline V CDR1 and CDR2: SGHNT, YYREEE (reference sequence). With 5 bases removed from V and 8 bases from J, the gap between germline ends came to 7 bases. This CDR3 comprises 10 residues. The CDR3 protein is CASSLPGYTF. The CDR3 nucleotides are TGTGCCAGCAGTCTCCCGGGCTACACCTTC.

This rearrangement joins TRBV7-9 to TRBJ1-1; 8 bases line up with TRBD1. The V segment lost 4 bases and the J segment 8 bases; nucleotides outside the gene matches: 3. Germline V gives CDR1 SEHNR, CDR2 FQNEAQ (reference sequence). This CDR3 spans 12 amino acids. The CDR3 DNA reads TGTGCCAGCAGCTCACAGGGGGAGGAAGCTTTCTTT. This gives the protein CASSSQGEEAFF.

The J gene is TRBJ2-7, the V gene TRBV14; D is perhaps TRBD2 (6 bases). Trimming cost V 4 bases and J 7 bases, with 20 bases left between them. The V gene's germline CDR1 is SGHDN and CDR2 FVKESK. The CDR3 has 15 residues. CDR3 residues: CASSPYSGSSREQYF. The DNA for the CDR3 is TGTGCCAGCAGCCCATACTCCGGGAGTTCAAGAGAGCAGTACTTC.

This clone was counted between two and nine times. The V gene is TRBV4-2, the J gene TRBJ2-5; 7 positions agree with TRBD2. Looked up from germline, CDR1 is LGHNA and CDR2 is YNFKEQ. This CDR3 spans 16 amino acids. V trimming: 2 bases; J trimming: 5 bases; junction bases outside the gene matches: 11. CDR3: CASSQPLPSGGETQYF. The DNA for the CDR3 is TGTGCCAGCAGCCAACCTCTGCCTAGCGGCGGGGAGACCCAGTACTTC.

This clone was detected a few times. The gene calls are TRBV6-5 and TRBJ2-7; TRBD1 might be the D (6 bases). Germline loops: CDR1 MNHEY, CDR2 SVGAGI. The CDR3 runs 13 residues. Deletions cut 5 bases from V and 5 bases from J, with 13 bases between. The CDR3 DNA follows: TGTGCCAGCAGTCGACTCACAGGGAACGAGCAGTACTTC. Translated, it gives CASSRLTGNEQYF.

The chain combines TRBV2 with TRBJ1-1, with D perhaps matching TRBD1 (6 bases). Germline V gene sequence: CDR1 SNHLY, CDR2 FYNNEI. Trimming pared 0 bases from V and 5 bases from J, leaving 13 bases between. The CDR3 length is 15 residues. The CDR3 reads CASSEAGRGGTEAFF. Here the CDR3 DNA reads TGTGCCAGCAGTGAAGCTGGCAGGGGCGGGACTGAAGCTTTCTTT.

The chain couples TRBV7-3 to TRBJ2-7; the match to TRBD2 covers 10 bases. The J segment lost 2 bases and the V segment lost 0 bases, leaving 1 base of the junction unmatched. The germline gives CDR1 SGHTA, CDR2 FQGTGA. CDR3 length equals 15 residues. CDR3 in DNA: TGTGCCAGCAGCTTAACTAGCGGGGGGACCTACGAGCAGTACTTC. Translation: CASSLTSGGTYEQYF.

The CDR3 loop is CASSPSRGLGYTF. In DNA, the CDR3 is TGTGCCAGCAGTCCTTCCAGGGGGCTCGGCTACACCTTC. The V call is TRBV6-1, the J call TRBJ1-2, with 8 bases matching TRBD1. Per the germline V gene, CDR1 is MNHNS and CDR2 is SASEGT. The CDR3 spans 13 residues. Losses at the gene ends were 5 bases for V and 8 bases for J; bases not matched to a gene: 7.

In this sample, this clone turned up a few times. The V call is TRBV9, the J call TRBJ1-2; 7 positions agree with TRBD1. The CDR3 consists of 16 residues. The V segment lost 0 bases and the J segment 0 bases; nucleotides outside the gene matches: 5. Germline V gene lookup returns CDR1 SGDLS and CDR2 YYNGEE. The CDR3 nucleotides are TGTGCCAGCAGCGTAGGGCAGGGGGTCCCTAACTATGGCTACACCTTC. It codes for CASSVGQGVPNYGYTF.

The chain uses TRBV5-1 and TRBJ2-2, with 12 positions matching TRBD2. Germline CDR1 is SGHRS and CDR2 is YFSETQ. J gave up 4 bases and V 4 bases, and 5 bases lay outside the gene matches. This CDR3 has 16 residues. CDR3 sequence reads: CASSIGLAGSTGELFF. In DNA, the CDR3 is TGCGCCAGCAGCATCGGACTAGCGGGAAGCACCGGGGAGCTGTTTTTT.

V is TRBV10-3 and J is TRBJ1-1, with 9 bases aligning to TRBD1. The V segment lost 6 bases and the J segment 2 bases; nucleotides outside the gene matches: 1. Germline V gene data show CDR1 as ENHRY and CDR2 as SYGVKD. The CDR3 contains 13 residues. CDR3 loop: CAIRGQGNTEAFF. CDR3 coding DNA: TGTGCCATCAGGGGACAGGGAAACACTGAAGCTTTCTTT.

The chain joins TRBV10-3 to TRBJ1-2; a weak D match, TRBD1 (5 bases). With 6 bases removed from V and 4 bases from J, the gap between germline ends came to 18 bases. There are 15 residues in the CDR3. Germline CDR1 ENHRY, CDR2 SYGVKD. CDR3 bases: TGTGCCATCAGCCCCGGACCCACAGGATCCTATGGCTACACCTTC. The encoded protein is CAISPGPTGSYGYTF.

This clone was seen a handful of times. Different DNA sequences within this sample yield the same CDR3. The chain employs TRBV9 and TRBJ2-3, with D uncertain. V gave up 0 bases and J gave up 1 base, with 6 bases separating them. This CDR3 contains 14 residues. The germline CDR1 and CDR2 sequences are SGDLS and YYNGEE. CDR3 DNA: TGTGCCAGCAGCGTAGGGCAGGGCACAGATACGCAGTATTTT. Amino acid sequence: CASSVGQGTDTQYF.

This chain connects TRBV19 to TRBJ1-5; possibly TRBD1 for D (6 bases). The V and J ends lost 5 bases and 7 bases respectively, with 12 bases between them. Germline loops: CDR1 LNHDA, CDR2 SQIVND (reference sequence). The CDR3 totals 13 residues. CDR3: CASSLQGRQPQHF. The DNA for the CDR3 is TGTGCCAGTAGTCTACAGGGTCGACAGCCCCAGCATTTT.

This clone occurred once. This chain links TRBV11-3 with TRBJ2-7, with no clear D. V was shortened by 2 bases and J by 0 bases, with 8 bases between the two germline ends. The CDR3 loop spans 14 amino acids. Germline-derived CDR1 and CDR2 are SGHNT and YENEEA. CDR3 sequence reads: CASSLSGSSYEQYF. DNA of the CDR3: TGTGCCAGCAGCTTATCAGGTTCCTCCTACGAGCAGTACTTC.

In nucleotides, the CDR3 is TGTGCCAGCAGCCCCGGGGGACGGGCCTACGAGCAGTACTTC. Translation gives CASSPGGRAYEQYF. The V gene is TRBV5-6, the J gene TRBJ2-7; D might be TRBD2 (6 bases). V lost 4 bases and J lost 2, with 13 bases in between. This CDR3 region has 14 residues. The V gene's germline CDR1 is SGHDT and CDR2 YYEEEE.

This clone has a single count. The V and J genes are TRBV7-6 and TRBJ2-7, with 7 bases fitting TRBD1. Germline V CDR1 and CDR2: SGHVS, FNYEAQ. The CDR3 has 15 residues. V lost 5 bases, J lost 5 bases, and 12 bases stayed unmatched. The CDR3: CASSPPDTGEDEQYF. The CDR3, as DNA: TGTGCCAGCAGCCCACCGGACACAGGGGAAGACGAGCAGTACTTC. The full variable domain, completed using reference TRBV7-6 and TRBJ2-7, is GAGVSQSPRYKVTKRGQDVALRCDPISGHVSLYWYRQALGQGPEFLTYFNYEAQQDKSGLPNDRFSAERPEGSISTLTIQRTEQRDSAMYRCASSPPDTGEDEQYFGPGTRLTVT.

Concerning this clone itself: Mismatch with germline at one junction end may stem from a read error. The chain couples TRBV7-9 to TRBJ2-7; tentative D call: TRBD2 (5 bases). The CDR3 totals 12 residues. Germline V gene sequence: CDR1 SEHNR, CDR2 FQNEAQ (reference sequence). Written as DNA, the CDR3 is TGTTCCAGCAGCCAGGACTCGTACGAGCAGTACTTC. Its translation is CSSSQDSYEQYF.

This clone was observed a single time. CDR3 residues: CASSFRRAGKIHEQYF. The CDR3 DNA reads TGTGCCAGCAGTTTCCGACGGGCAGGGAAAATTCACGAGCAGTACTTC. The chain recombines TRBV6-5 with TRBJ2-7; possibly TRBD1 for D (5 bases). The V end lost 4 bases, the J end lost 5 bases, and 21 bases lay between the germline ends. The CDR3 loop spans 16 amino acids. Germline-derived CDR1 and CDR2 are MNHEY and SVGAGI.

The CDR3 nucleotides are TGTGCCAGTAGTAACCAGGACAGGGACTCCTACAATGAGCAGTTCTTC. It translates to CASSNQDRDSYNEQFF. The chain couples TRBV19 to TRBJ2-1; 8 bases align to TRBD1. The CDR3 loop spans 16 amino acids. Trimming cost V 4 bases and J 0 bases; bases outside gene matches: 5. The germline V gene encodes CDR1 LNHDA and CDR2 SQIVND (reference sequence).

The chain is built from TRBV11-1 and TRBJ1-2, with D possibly being TRBD1 (6 bases). V was pared by 0 bases and J by 2 bases, with 10 bases between. Germline V gives CDR1 SGHAT, CDR2 FQDESV (reference sequence). The CDR3 contains 15 residues. CDR3 amino acids: CASSLAAGTNYGYTF. The CDR3 DNA reads TGTGCCAGCAGCTTAGCGGCAGGGACAAACTATGGCTACACCTTC.

The V gene is TRBV6-6, the J gene TRBJ1-1; a weak D match, TRBD1 (6 bases). Germline V gives CDR1 MNHNY, CDR2 SVGAGI (reference sequence). The CDR3 loop spans 14 amino acids. Trimming took 6 bases from V and 1 from J, leaving 12 bases between them. As DNA, the CDR3 is TGTGCCAGCAGCCAGGGACATAGGAACACTGAAGCTTTCTTT. Its translation: CASSQGHRNTEAFF.

This chain connects TRBV30 to TRBJ1-2; D not certain. The CDR3 runs to 16 residues. The germline V gene has CDR1 GTSNPN and CDR2 SVGIG (reference sequence). V lost 3 bases and J 7 bases, leaving 24 bases between the germline ends. CDR3 nucleotides: TGTGCCTGGAGCGAATATACCGGGTCATTGGCAGTTGGCTACACCTTC. As protein: CAWSEYTGSLAVGYTF.

CDR3 sequence reads: CASSYQETQYF. CDR3 nucleotides: TGTGCCAGCAGTTATCAAGAGACCCAGTACTTC. The chain joins TRBV2 to TRBJ2-5; no clear D gene. V was shortened by 5 bases and J by 2 bases, with 3 bases between the two germline ends. Germline CDR1 and CDR2: SNHLY and FYNNEI. The CDR3 sequence is 11 residues long.

The gene calls are TRBV28 and TRBJ1-5; 7 bases match TRBD1. V lost 8 bases and J lost 7; bases outside the gene matches: 8. From germline, CDR1 is MDHEN and CDR2 SYDVKM. The CDR3 runs to 13 residues. This CDR3 reads CASHLNRGQPQHF. CDR3 bases: TGTGCCAGCCATCTTAACAGGGGCCAGCCCCAGCATTTT.

This clone was seen once. The chain has TRBV5-1 and TRBJ2-3; perhaps TRBD1 as D (6 bases). V was shortened by 0 bases and J by 4 bases, with 15 bases between the two germline ends. Germline V CDR1 and CDR2: SGHRS, YFSETQ. CDR3 length: 16 residues. The CDR3 region has the DNA TGCGCCAGCAGCTTGGGGGGTCGGACAGTAGCAGATACGCAGTATTTT. It specifies CASSLGGRTVADTQYF.

The V call is TRBV18, the J call TRBJ1-4; TRBD1 is a possible D gene (5 bases). Trimming removed 5 bases from V and 0 bases from J, with 10 bases in between. Per the germline V gene, CDR1 is KGHSH and CDR2 is LQKENI. The CDR3 contains 15 residues. The CDR3 DNA follows: TGTGCCAGCTCATCAGACAGCACAACTAATGAAAAACTGTTTTTT. It specifies CASSSDSTTNEKLFF.

The gene calls are TRBV9 and TRBJ1-3, with TRBD1 matching 10 bases. There are 17 residues in the CDR3. CDR1 SGDLS and CDR2 YYNGEE come from the germline V gene. After removal of 4 bases from V and 0 bases from J, the junction contained 7 bases not matched to a gene. This CDR3 is CASSTGTGDSSGNTIYF. The CDR3 bases are TGTGCCAGCAGCACGGGGACAGGGGATTCCTCTGGAAACACCATATATTTT.